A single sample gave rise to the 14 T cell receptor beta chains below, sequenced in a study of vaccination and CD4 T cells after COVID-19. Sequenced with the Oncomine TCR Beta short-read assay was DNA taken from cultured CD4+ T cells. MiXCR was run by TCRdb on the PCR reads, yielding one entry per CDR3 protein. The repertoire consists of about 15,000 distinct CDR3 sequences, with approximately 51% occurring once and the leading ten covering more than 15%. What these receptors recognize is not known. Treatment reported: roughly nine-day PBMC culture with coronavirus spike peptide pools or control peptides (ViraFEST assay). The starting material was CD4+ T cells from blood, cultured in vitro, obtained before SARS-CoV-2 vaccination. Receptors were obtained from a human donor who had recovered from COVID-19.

CDR3: CASSGQQETQYF. The CDR3 DNA sequence: TGTGCCAGCAGTGGACAGCAAGAGACCCAGTACTTC. This sequence joins TRBV2 and TRBJ2-5, with a weak D call TRBD1 (5 bases). The V end lost 4 bases, the J end lost 2 bases, and 5 bases lay between the germline ends. Per germline, CDR1 SNHLY and CDR2 FYNNEI. This CDR3 contains 12 residues.

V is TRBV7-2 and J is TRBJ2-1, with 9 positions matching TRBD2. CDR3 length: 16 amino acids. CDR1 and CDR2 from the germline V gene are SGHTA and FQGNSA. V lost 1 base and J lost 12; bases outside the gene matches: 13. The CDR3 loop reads CASSLVVAGGPSRQFF. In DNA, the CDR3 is TGTGCCAGCAGCTTAGTTGTTGCGGGAGGGCCGTCTAGGCAGTTCTTC.

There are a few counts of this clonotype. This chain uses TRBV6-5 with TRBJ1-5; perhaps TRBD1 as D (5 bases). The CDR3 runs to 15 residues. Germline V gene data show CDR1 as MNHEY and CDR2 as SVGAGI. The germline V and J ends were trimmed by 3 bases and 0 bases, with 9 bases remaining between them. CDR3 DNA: TGTGCCAGCAGTTATTCGGGGGATAGCAATCAGCCCCAGCATTTT. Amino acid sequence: CASSYSGDSNQPQHF.

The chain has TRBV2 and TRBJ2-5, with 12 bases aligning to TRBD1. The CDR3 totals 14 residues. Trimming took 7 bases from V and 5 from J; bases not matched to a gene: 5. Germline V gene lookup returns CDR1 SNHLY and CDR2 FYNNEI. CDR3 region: CASTGTGGAETQYF. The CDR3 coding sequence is TGTGCCAGCACCGGGACAGGGGGCGCGGAGACCCAGTACTTC.

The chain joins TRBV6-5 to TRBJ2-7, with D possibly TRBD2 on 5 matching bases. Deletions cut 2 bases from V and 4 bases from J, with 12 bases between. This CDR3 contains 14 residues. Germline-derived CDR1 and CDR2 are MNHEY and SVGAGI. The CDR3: CASSYGAGAYEQYF. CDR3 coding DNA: TGTGCCAGCAGTTACGGCGCGGGTGCGTACGAGCAGTACTTC.

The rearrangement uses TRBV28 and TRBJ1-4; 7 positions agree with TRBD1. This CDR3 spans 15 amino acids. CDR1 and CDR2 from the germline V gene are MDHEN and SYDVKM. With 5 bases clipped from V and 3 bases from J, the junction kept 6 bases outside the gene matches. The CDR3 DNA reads TGTGCCAGCAGTCCCAACAGGGGCGCTAATGAAAAACTGTTTTTT. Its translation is CASSPNRGANEKLFF.

The chain's CDR3 is CASSLGTGLSYEQYF. The CDR3, as DNA: TGTGCCAGCAGCTTGGGGACAGGCCTCTCCTACGAGCAGTACTTC. J is TRBJ2-7 and V is TRBV11-2; 8 bases are shared with TRBD1. The CDR3 consists of 15 residues. Per germline, CDR1 SGHAT and CDR2 FQNNGV. V shed 3 bases, J shed 0 bases, and the junction held 4 bases outside the gene matches.

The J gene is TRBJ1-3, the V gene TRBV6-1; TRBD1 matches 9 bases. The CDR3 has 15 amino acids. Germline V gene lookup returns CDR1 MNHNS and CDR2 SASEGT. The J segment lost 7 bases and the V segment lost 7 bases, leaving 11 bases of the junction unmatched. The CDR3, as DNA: TGTGCCAGCACCTCTGAGGGGACAGGGTTGAACACCATATATTTT. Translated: CASTSEGTGLNTIYF.

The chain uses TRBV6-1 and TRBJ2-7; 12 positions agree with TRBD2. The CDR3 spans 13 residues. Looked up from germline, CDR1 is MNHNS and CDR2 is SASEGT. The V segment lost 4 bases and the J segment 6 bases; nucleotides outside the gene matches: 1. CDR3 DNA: TGTGCCAGCAGTGGACTAGCGGGAGCCGAGCAGTACTTC. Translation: CASSGLAGAEQYF.

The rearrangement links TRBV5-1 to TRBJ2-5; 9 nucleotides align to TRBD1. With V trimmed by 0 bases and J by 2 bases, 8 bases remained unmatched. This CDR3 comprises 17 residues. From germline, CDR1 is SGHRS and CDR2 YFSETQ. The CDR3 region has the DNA TGCGCCAGCAGCTTGGCTTCCGGACAGGGGCCTCAAGAGACCCAGTACTTC. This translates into CASSLASGQGPQETQYF. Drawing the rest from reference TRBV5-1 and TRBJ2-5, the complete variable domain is KAGVTQTPRYLIKTRGQQVTLSCSPISGHRSVSWYQQTPGQGLQFLFEYFSETQRNKGNFPGRFSGRQFSNSRSEMNVSTLELGDSALYLCASSLASGQGPQETQYFGPGTRLLVL.

This chain's CDR3 is CSASALVAYEQYF. The CDR3 DNA reads as TGCAGTGCTAGTGCACTAGTCGCCTACGAGCAGTACTTC. The rearrangement uses TRBV20-1 and TRBJ2-7; the D gene is possibly TRBD2 (5 bases). The CDR3 covers 13 residues. Trimming stripped 3 bases from V and 2 bases from J, with 11 bases between. CDR1 and CDR2 (germline): DFQATT, SNEGSKA (reference sequence).

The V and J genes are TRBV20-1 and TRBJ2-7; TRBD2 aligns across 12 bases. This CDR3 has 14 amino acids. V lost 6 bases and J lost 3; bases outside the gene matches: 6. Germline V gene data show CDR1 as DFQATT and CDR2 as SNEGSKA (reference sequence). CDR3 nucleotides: TGCAGTGCCCTACTAGCGGGAGGTGGCTACGAGCAGTACTTC. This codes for CSALLAGGGYEQYF.

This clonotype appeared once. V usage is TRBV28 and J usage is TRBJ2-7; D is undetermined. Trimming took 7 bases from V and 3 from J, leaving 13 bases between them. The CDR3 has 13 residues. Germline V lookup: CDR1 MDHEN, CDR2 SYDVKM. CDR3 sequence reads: CASINDVSYEQYF. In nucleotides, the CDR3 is TGTGCCAGCATCAACGACGTCAGCTACGAGCAGTACTTC.

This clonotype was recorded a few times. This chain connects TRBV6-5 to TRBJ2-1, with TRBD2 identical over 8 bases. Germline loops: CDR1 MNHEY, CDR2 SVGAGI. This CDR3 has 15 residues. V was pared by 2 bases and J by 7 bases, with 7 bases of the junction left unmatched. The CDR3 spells CASSYGGSGKNEQFF. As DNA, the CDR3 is TGTGCCAGCAGTTACGGGGGTAGCGGGAAGAATGAGCAGTTCTTC.